The 22 T cell receptor beta chains given below trace back to one sample, sequenced in a study of cytomegalovirus exposure and HLA in healthy donors. Data came from immunoSEQ multiplex PCR; TCRdb stores just in-frame clones and leaves some out. This sample has some 140,000 clones, with about 90% found just once. Material: PBMCs. These receptors originate from a man in his late teens or twenties in good health and CMV-seronegative.

CDR3 residues: CASSLGTEAIEAFF. DNA of the CDR3: TGTGCCAGCAGCTTAGGGACAGAAGCTATTGAAGCTTTCTTT. This rearrangement joins TRBV7-2 to TRBJ1-1; a possible D gene is TRBD1 (6 bases). The germline V and J ends were trimmed by 1 base and 7 bases, with 13 bases remaining between them. CDR1 is SGHTA and CDR2 is FQGNSA in the germline V gene. This CDR3 comprises 14 residues.

The chain employs TRBV27 and TRBJ2-5; TRBD1 agrees at 7 bases. The germline gives CDR1 MNHEY, CDR2 SMNVEV (reference sequence). With V trimmed by 4 bases and J by 2 bases, 7 bases remained unmatched. This CDR3 is 15 amino acids long. The CDR3, as DNA: TGTGCCAGCAGTTCCTTCCGGGACAGACAAGAGACCCAGTACTTC. Its translation: CASSSFRDRQETQYF.

This chain joins TRBV5-5 and TRBJ2-1, with D possibly matching TRBD1 (6 bases). This CDR3 is 16 amino acids long. The germline V gene has CDR1 SGHKS and CDR2 YYEKEE (reference sequence). Trimming took off 0 bases at V and 0 bases at J, with 10 bases between the two ends. This CDR3 is CASSLVGTSSYNEQFF. The CDR3 region has the DNA TGTGCCAGCAGCTTGGTGGGGACAAGCTCCTACAATGAGCAGTTCTTC. The full variable domain, in which reference TRBV5-5 and TRBJ2-1 provide the parts outside the CDR3, is DAGVTQSPTHLIKTRGQQVTLRCSPISGHKSVSWYQQVLGQGPQFIFQYYEKEERGRGNFPDRFSARQFPNYSSELNVNALLLGDSALYLCASSLVGTSSYNEQFFGPGTRLTVL.

V usage is TRBV2 and J usage is TRBJ1-2, with TRBD1 identical over 7 bases. The ends lost 10 bases at V and 7 bases at J; junction bases unmatched: 6. The CDR3 totals 11 residues. The V gene's germline CDR1 is SNHLY and CDR2 FYNNEI. This chain's CDR3 is CANLQGSGYTF. As DNA, the CDR3 is TGTGCCAACTTACAGGGGTCTGGCTACACCTTC. The variable domain in full, completed from reference TRBV2 and TRBJ1-2, reads EPEVTQTPSHQVTQMGQEVILRCVPISNHLYFYWYRQILGQKVEFLVSFYNNEISEKSEIFDDQFSVERPDGSNFTLKIRSTKLEDSAMYFCANLQGSGYTFGSGTRLTVV.

The sample holds one count of this clone. The chain recombines TRBV2 with TRBJ2-5; D not certain. The CDR3 runs 13 residues. Trimming took 6 bases from V and 4 from J, leaving 12 bases between them. In germline, CDR1 is SNHLY, CDR2 FYNNEI. The CDR3 nucleotides read TGTGCCAGCAGAGAAATGGGCTCAGAGACCCAGTACTTC. It codes for CASREMGSETQYF.

The rearrangement links TRBV18 to TRBJ1-4; 8 positions agree with TRBD1. V shed 1 base, J shed 7 bases, and the junction held 5 bases outside the gene matches. The CDR3 is 15 residues long. Germline assignment: CDR1 KGHSH and CDR2 LQKENI. CDR3 DNA: TGTGCCAGCTCACCACGGACAGGGAGGGGTGAAAAACTGTTTTTT. Translated: CASSPRTGRGEKLFF.

This chain connects TRBV5-4 to TRBJ2-7, with 8 bases identical to TRBD2. Germline V lookup: CDR1 SGHNT, CDR2 YYREEE (reference sequence). Trimming at V came to 4 bases and at J to 3 bases, leaving 3 bases not matched to a gene. The CDR3 extends over 13 amino acids. The chain's CDR3 is CASSAGTSYEQYF. The CDR3, as DNA: TGTGCCAGCAGCGCCGGGACTAGCTACGAGCAGTACTTC.

The chain is built from TRBV2 and TRBJ2-5; D is possibly TRBD2 (5 bases). V was cut by 7 bases and J by 5 bases, with 8 bases left in between. Looked up from germline, CDR1 is SNHLY and CDR2 is FYNNEI. The CDR3 spans 11 residues. CDR3: CASNPGETQYF. Here the CDR3 DNA reads TGTGCCAGCAACCCGGGGGAGACCCAGTACTTC.

The rearrangement joins TRBV7-9 to TRBJ2-7; 9 bases agree with TRBD1. The V gene's germline CDR1 is SEHNR and CDR2 FQNEAQ (reference sequence). Trimming removed 7 bases from V and 3 bases from J; junction bases left unmatched: 4. The CDR3 is 13 residues long. CDR3 loop: CASIGGQGYEQYF. CDR3 in DNA: TGTGCCAGCATCGGGGGACAGGGCTACGAGCAGTACTTC.

The chain is built from TRBV2 and TRBJ2-5; 9 positions agree with TRBD2. This CDR3 region has 14 residues. The ends lost 6 bases at V and 6 bases at J; junction bases unmatched: 8. Germline V gene data show CDR1 as SNHLY and CDR2 as FYNNEI. CDR3 protein: CASRGGGAVQTQYF. The CDR3 bases are TGTGCCAGCAGGGGCGGGGGGGCCGTACAGACCCAGTACTTC.

This chain joins TRBV7-9 and TRBJ2-5; TRBD2 agrees at 8 bases. This CDR3 has 16 amino acids. V lost 5 bases and J lost 5; bases outside the gene matches: 13. Germline V gene lookup returns CDR1 SEHNR and CDR2 FQNEAQ (reference sequence). CDR3 region: CASSTTAGVLRETQYF. The DNA of the CDR3 is TGTGCCAGCAGCACCACAGCGGGGGTCCTGAGGGAGACCCAGTACTTC.

J is TRBJ2-5 and V is TRBV6-5; 7 nucleotides agree with TRBD2. The germline gives CDR1 MNHEY, CDR2 SVGAGI. The CDR3 has 12 residues. V lost 9 bases to trimming and J lost 1 base; unmatched junction nucleotides: 2. This CDR3 is CASRTSQETQYF. The DNA for the CDR3 is TGTGCCAGTCGGACTAGCCAAGAGACCCAGTACTTC.

The chain uses TRBV5-6 and TRBJ2-1, with 11 bases that match TRBD1. The CDR3 has 15 residues. The trim removed 3 bases at V and 7 bases at J, leaving 6 bases unmatched. Germline assignment: CDR1 SGHDT and CDR2 YYEEEE. DNA of the CDR3: TGTGCCAGCAGCTCCGGGACAGGGGGGTGGAATGAGCAGTTCTTC. Its protein is CASSSGTGGWNEQFF.

The chain carries TRBV2 and TRBJ2-3; 10 bases align to TRBD2. The germline V gene has CDR1 SNHLY and CDR2 FYNNEI. CDR3 length: 13 residues. V lost 5 bases to trimming and J lost 6 bases; unmatched junction nucleotides: 2. The DNA for the CDR3 is TGTGCCAGCAGTAGGGGACTAGCGGATACGCAGTATTTT. Its protein product is CASSRGLADTQYF.

V and J are TRBV5-1 and TRBJ2-3; D remains ambiguous. Trimming removed 6 bases at V and 2 bases at J, with 16 bases between. CDR1 SGHRS and CDR2 YFSETQ come from the germline V gene. The CDR3 sequence is 15 residues long. In DNA form, the CDR3 reads TGCGCCAGCAAAGACCCCGACACTCCCACAGATACGCAGTATTTT. Amino acid sequence: CASKDPDTPTDTQYF.

The V and J genes are TRBV5-1 and TRBJ2-1, with 11 bases fitting TRBD2. Germline trimming cut 4 bases from V and 2 bases from J; bases unmatched to any gene: 5. The CDR3 spans 16 residues. Germline lookup yields CDR1 SGHRS and CDR2 YFSETQ. In DNA, the CDR3 is TGCGCCAGCAGCCTGATTAGCGGGAGGGCCTACAATGAGCAGTTCTTC. Its protein product is CASSLISGRAYNEQFF.

V is TRBV27 and J is TRBJ1-1; TRBD1 agrees at 7 bases. This CDR3 is built from 14 residues. Germline loops: CDR1 MNHEY, CDR2 SMNVEV (reference sequence). With V trimmed by 5 bases and J by 2 bases, 5 bases remained unmatched. The CDR3 DNA sequence: TGTGCCAGCAGTATCCGACAGGGAAACACTGAAGCTTTCTTT. Translation gives CASSIRQGNTEAFF.

J is TRBJ1-2 and V is TRBV7-9; TRBD1 is a possible D gene (6 bases). The V gene lost 3 bases and the J gene lost 2 bases, with 13 bases spanning the gap. Germline V gene lookup returns CDR1 SEHNR and CDR2 FQNEAQ (reference sequence). There are 15 residues in the CDR3. The CDR3 spells CASSLAGTKNYGYTF. The CDR3, as DNA: TGTGCCAGCAGCTTGGCAGGGACAAAGAACTATGGCTACACCTTC.

The chain employs TRBV11-2 and TRBJ1-6; D is possibly TRBD1 (6 bases). Germline CDR1 SGHAT, CDR2 FQNNGV. CDR3 size: 15 residues. V gave up 5 bases and J gave up 6 bases, with 14 bases separating them. The CDR3 DNA sequence: TGTGCCAGCAGCCCCCAGGGGAGGGGTAATTCACCCCTCCACTTT. Translating gives CASSPQGRGNSPLHF. The variable domain in full, with the rest retrieved from reference TRBV11-2 and TRBJ1-6, is EAGVAQSPRYKIIEKRQSVAFWCNPISGHATLYWYQQILGQGPKLLIQFQNNGVVDDSQLPKDRFSAERLKGVDSTLKIQPAKLEDSAVYLCASSPQGRGNSPLHFGNGTRLTVT.

The chain couples TRBV7-6 to TRBJ1-5; D uncertain. Germline V CDR1 and CDR2: SGHVS, FNYEAQ. This CDR3 contains 16 residues. V dropped 1 base and J dropped 10 bases, with 20 bases sitting between them. CDR3: CASSLESTPLAGPQHF. DNA of the CDR3: TGTGCCAGCAGCTTAGAGAGTACCCCGCTGGCGGGTCCCCAGCATTTT. Full variable domain (missing parts from reference TRBV7-6 and TRBJ1-5): GAGVSQSPRYKVTKRGQDVALRCDPISGHVSLYWYRQALGQGPEFLTYFNYEAQQDKSGLPNDRFSAERPEGSISTLTIQRTEQRDSAMYRCASSLESTPLAGPQHFGDGTRLSIL.

The V call is TRBV28, the J call TRBJ2-7; D remains unclear. Looked up from germline, CDR1 is MDHEN and CDR2 is SYDVKM. The CDR3 extends over 13 amino acids. The V and J ends lost 2 bases and 4 bases respectively, with 9 bases between them. This chain's CDR3 is CASSLGLYYEQYF. Here the CDR3 DNA reads TGTGCCAGCAGTTTAGGGCTTTATTACGAGCAGTACTTC.

The V call is TRBV7-6, the J call TRBJ2-7; TRBD2 aligns across 7 bases. The CDR3 extends over 14 amino acids. J lost 9 bases, V lost 5 bases, and 13 bases had no gene match. Germline values: CDR1 SGHVS, CDR2 FNYEAQ. The CDR3 reads CASSPGGGEVGQYF. The DNA for the CDR3 is TGTGCCAGCAGCCCTGGGGGGGGTGAGGTTGGGCAGTACTTC. Drawing the rest from reference TRBV7-6 and TRBJ2-7, the complete variable domain is GAGVSQSPRYKVTKRGQDVALRCDPISGHVSLYWYRQALGQGPEFLTYFNYEAQQDKSGLPNDRFSAERPEGSISTLTIQRTEQRDSAMYRCASSPGGGEVGQYFGPGTRLTVT.